These 24 T cell receptor beta chains were all obtained from the same sample, sequenced in a study of blood T cell repertoires in COVID-19. The protocol was immunoSEQ multiplex PCR, while the TCRdb copy is restricted to in-frame clones and leaves out a portion. The table has fewer than 200,000 clones, 75% to 90% seen once. Material for sequencing was peripheral blood. These receptors were obtained from a woman at least 80 years old with active or convalescent COVID-19.

The chain couples TRBV18 to TRBJ1-6; TRBD1 agrees at 8 bases. With V trimmed by 4 bases and J by 7 bases, 6 bases remained unmatched. The CDR3 totals 15 residues. CDR1 KGHSH and CDR2 LQKENI come from the germline V gene. The CDR3 spells CASSQAGGYNSPLHF. CDR3 bases: TGTGCCAGCTCACAAGCAGGGGGCTACAATTCACCCCTCCACTTT. The full variable domain, completed using reference TRBV18 and TRBJ1-6, is NAGVMQNPRHLVRRRGQEARLRCSPMKGHSHVYWYRQLPEEGLKFMVYLQKENIIDESGMPKERFSAEFPKEGPSILRIQQVVRGDSAAYFCASSQAGGYNSPLHFGNGTRLTVT.

The table lists this clone with a count of one. The chain recombines TRBV7-8 with TRBJ2-1; tentative D call: TRBD1 (5 bases). This CDR3 is 14 amino acids long. Trimming took 1 base from V and 15 from J, leaving 19 bases between them. Germline V gene data show CDR1 as SGHVS and CDR2 as FQNEAQ. The CDR3 sequence is CASSLVPTQGIRFF. The CDR3 DNA reads as TGTGCCAGCAGCTTAGTTCCCACCCAGGGTATTCGGTTCTTC.

The chain uses TRBV6-6 and TRBJ2-2; 8 bases are a match to TRBD1. Looked up from germline, CDR1 is MNHNY and CDR2 is SVGAGI (reference sequence). V shed 10 bases and J 3 bases; nucleotides not matched to a gene: 1. This CDR3 comprises 12 residues. The DNA for the CDR3 is TGTGCCACGACAGGGGACACCGGGGAGCTGTTTTTT. It is translated as CATTGDTGELFF.

The V gene is TRBV7-2, the J gene TRBJ1-6; no clear D. Deletions cut 3 bases from V and 0 bases from J, with 9 bases between. The CDR3 spans 16 residues. Germline V gene sequence: CDR1 SGHTA, CDR2 FQGNSA. CDR3 sequence (DNA): TGTGCCAGCAGCTTGGAACAGATCTCCTATAATTCACCCCTCCACTTT. Amino acids: CASSLEQISYNSPLHF. Variable domain in full (rest from reference TRBV7-2 and TRBJ1-6): GAGVSQSPSNKVTEKGKDVELRCDPISGHTALYWYRQSLGQGLEFLIYFQGNSAPDKSGLPSDRFSAERTGGSVSTLTIQRTQQEDSAVYLCASSLEQISYNSPLHFGNGTRLTVT.

This chain uses TRBV14 with TRBJ1-2, with TRBD1 matching over 10 bases. The ends lost 4 bases at V and 7 bases at J; junction bases unmatched: 6. Germline V lookup: CDR1 SGHDN, CDR2 FVKESK. CDR3 length: 14 residues. CDR3 loop: CASSLDRGQSGYTF. The CDR3 region has the DNA TGTGCCAGCAGCCTTGACAGGGGGCAAAGTGGCTACACCTTC.

The gene calls are TRBV7-2 and TRBJ1-3; 9 nucleotides align to TRBD1. Trimming cost V 3 bases and J 0 bases; bases outside gene matches: 9. Germline V gene data show CDR1 as SGHTA and CDR2 as FQGNSA. The CDR3 is 18 amino acids. This CDR3 reads CASSFRAGTGFSGNTIYF. As DNA, the CDR3 is TGTGCCAGCAGCTTCAGAGCCGGGACAGGGTTCTCTGGAAACACCATATATTTT.

The sample holds one count of this clone. This chain links TRBV7-2 with TRBJ1-1, with 7 nucleotides matching TRBD1. V gave up 5 bases and J gave up 2 bases; unmatched junction bases: 8. The CDR3 is 15 amino acids. Per germline, CDR1 SGHTA and CDR2 FQGNSA. CDR3 loop: CASSPQGIPNTEAFF. In DNA, the CDR3 is TGTGCCAGCAGCCCACAGGGGATCCCTAACACTGAAGCTTTCTTT.

The chain joins TRBV12-3 or TRBV12-4 to TRBJ1-5; D uncertain. The CDR3 covers 13 residues. The V gene lost 6 bases and the J gene lost 9 bases, with 15 bases spanning the gap. CDR3 region: CASRRQDIGPQHF. The CDR3 nucleotides are TGTGCCAGCAGACGCCAAGACATCGGGCCCCAGCATTTT.

The J gene is TRBJ2-3, the V gene TRBV5-8, with TRBD2 matching 11 bases. V shed 4 bases, J shed 1 base, and the junction held 5 bases outside the gene matches. Germline CDR1 is SGHTS and CDR2 is YDEGEE. The CDR3 contains 16 residues. CDR3 coding DNA: TGTGCCAGCAGCCCAACGACTAGCGGGGGCACAGATACGCAGTATTTT. Its protein product is CASSPTTSGGTDTQYF.

The V and J genes are TRBV18 and TRBJ2-1, with D possibly matching TRBD2 (5 bases). Germline CDR1 is KGHSH and CDR2 is LQKENI. Trimming shortened V by 2 bases and J by 7 bases, and 15 bases separated the two germline ends. The CDR3 runs 15 residues. CDR3 nucleotide sequence: TGTGCCAGCTCACCAGAGGCGGGCAGAAATAATGAGCAGTTCTTC. Translating gives CASSPEAGRNNEQFF.

The DNA of the CDR3 is TGTGCCTCCGGGACAGTGGCTACGCAGTATTTT. Amino acid sequence: CASGTVATQYF. The chain combines TRBV30 with TRBJ2-3, with 7 bases matching TRBD1. J lost 8 bases, V lost 7 bases, and 6 bases had no gene match. Germline assignment: CDR1 GTSNPN and CDR2 SVGIG (reference sequence). The CDR3 is 11 amino acids.

The rearrangement uses TRBV30 and TRBJ2-7, with 10 positions matching TRBD2. The germline V gene encodes CDR1 GTSNPN and CDR2 SVGIG (reference sequence). The CDR3 is made up of 15 amino acids. V gave up 3 bases and J gave up 2 bases; unmatched junction bases: 7. This CDR3 reads CAWSRVAGGAYEQYF. The DNA for the CDR3 is TGTGCCTGGAGCAGGGTAGCGGGGGGCGCCTACGAGCAGTACTTC.

The chain links TRBV5-1 to TRBJ2-3; possible D gene TRBD1, 6 bases. V dropped 4 bases and J dropped 0 bases, with 15 bases sitting between them. The germline V gene encodes CDR1 SGHRS and CDR2 YFSETQ. This CDR3 region has 16 residues. The CDR3 reads CASSAPGTLSTDTQYF. For the CDR3, the DNA is TGCGCCAGCAGCGCCCCCGGGACACTGAGCACAGATACGCAGTATTTT.

Turning to this clone: Within the sample, other DNA sequences also encode this same CDR3. This chain links TRBV19 with TRBJ1-5, with TRBD1 as a possible D gene (6 bases). Germline V CDR1 and CDR2: LNHDA, SQIVND (reference sequence). Trimming left V 1 base short and J 6 bases short, with 7 bases between. This CDR3 is built from 13 residues. This CDR3 is CASSIVGAQPQHF. The CDR3 DNA is TGTGCCAGTAGTATAGTGGGGGCTCAGCCCCAGCATTTT. Supplemented by reference TRBV19 and TRBJ1-5, the full variable domain reads DGGITQSPKYLFRKEGQNVTLSCEQNLNHDAMYWYRQDPGQGLRLIYYSQIVNDFQKGDIAEGYSVSREKKESFPLTVTSAQKNPTAFYLCASSIVGAQPQHFGDGTRLSIL.

This chain uses TRBV4-3 with TRBJ2-2, with 10 bases lining up with TRBD2. The ends lost 1 base at V and 0 bases at J; junction bases unmatched: 2. Looked up from germline, CDR1 is LGHNA and CDR2 is YSLEER. The length of the CDR3 is 17 residues. CDR3 coding DNA: TGCGCCAGCAGCCAAGTAGCGGGGGGCACGAACACCGGGGAGCTGTTTTTT. Translating it yields CASSQVAGGTNTGELFF.

This sequence joins TRBV7-9 and TRBJ2-5; perhaps TRBD2 as D (6 bases). V lost 0 bases and J 4 bases, leaving 9 bases between the germline ends. This CDR3 contains 14 residues. The germline V gene has CDR1 SEHNR and CDR2 FQNEAQ (reference sequence). The CDR3 spells CASSLARDAETQYF. CDR3 bases: TGTGCCAGCAGCTTAGCGCGGGACGCAGAGACCCAGTACTTC.

The V gene is TRBV27, the J gene TRBJ1-5, with TRBD1 matching 10 bases. The CDR3 loop spans 18 amino acids. Trimming at V came to 5 bases and at J to 1 base, leaving 11 bases not matched to a gene. Germline lookup yields CDR1 MNHEY and CDR2 SMNVEV (reference sequence). In nucleotides, the CDR3 is TGTGCCAGCAGTCGAAAGAGACAGGGGGCGGAAAGCAATCAGCCCCAGCATTTT. Its protein is CASSRKRQGAESNQPQHF.

This chain uses TRBV19 with TRBJ2-5; 8 bases line up with TRBD1. Unmatched junction bases numbered 2, after V lost 3 bases and J lost 2 bases. The CDR3 covers 14 residues. Germline lookup yields CDR1 LNHDA and CDR2 SQIVND (reference sequence). This CDR3 reads CASSMGQVQETQYF. Here the CDR3 DNA reads TGTGCCAGTAGTATGGGACAGGTGCAAGAGACCCAGTACTTC.

The chain links TRBV4-3 to TRBJ1-6; no clear D. The CDR3 has 17 residues. Germline V gene data show CDR1 as LGHNA and CDR2 as YSLEER. With 0 bases removed from V and 6 bases from J, the gap between germline ends came to 15 bases. CDR3 sequence reads: CASSQETLSTFNSPLHF. As DNA, the CDR3 is TGCGCCAGCAGCCAAGAGACTCTCAGCACCTTTAATTCACCCCTCCACTTT.

The genes are TRBV7-8 and TRBJ2-3; 8 positions agree with TRBD2. Germline V gene data show CDR1 as SGHVS and CDR2 as FQNEAQ. J was trimmed by 6 bases and V by 5 bases; bases with no gene match: 13. The CDR3 has 16 residues. This CDR3 reads CASSRGAGGPVDTQYF. The CDR3 DNA reads TGTGCCAGCAGCCGGGGGGCGGGGGGCCCCGTGGATACGCAGTATTTT.

This CDR3 reads CATSRVIASTDTQYF. The CDR3 DNA is TGTGCCACCAGCAGAGTAATCGCGAGCACAGATACGCAGTATTTT. The J gene is TRBJ2-3, the V gene TRBV15; no definite D call. V gave up 1 base and J gave up 0 bases, with 8 bases separating them. Germline CDR1 is LNHNV and CDR2 is YYDKDF (reference sequence). This CDR3 has 15 residues.

The chain combines TRBV6-5 with TRBJ2-3; D is possibly TRBD2 (7 bases). This CDR3 has 14 amino acids. CDR1 and CDR2 (germline): MNHEY, SVGAGI. V was pared by 6 bases and J by 2 bases, with 12 bases between. In DNA, the CDR3 is TGTGCCAGCAGCGAGGGGGGGCTCACAGATACGCAGTATTTT. Protein sequence: CASSEGGLTDTQYF.

The chain employs TRBV7-2 and TRBJ1-2; a weak D match, TRBD1 (6 bases). This CDR3 region has 12 residues. V was shortened by 6 bases and J by 4 bases, with 9 bases between the two germline ends. CDR1 and CDR2 (germline): SGHTA, FQGNSA. CDR3 residues: CASRTGFYGYTF. The CDR3 coding sequence is TGTGCCAGCAGGACAGGTTTCTATGGCTACACCTTC.

Comment on this clone: The junction and the germline gene differ at one end; a read error may be behind it. CDR3 sequence (DNA): TGTGCTAGCAGCTTAGCTAGCAGCTCCTACAATGAGCAGTTCTTC. It is translated as CASSLASSSYNEQFF. V is TRBV7-7 and J is TRBJ2-1, with D maybe TRBD2 (5 bases). CDR1 is SSHAT and CDR2 is FNYEAQ in the germline V gene (reference sequence). CDR3 length: 15 amino acids.